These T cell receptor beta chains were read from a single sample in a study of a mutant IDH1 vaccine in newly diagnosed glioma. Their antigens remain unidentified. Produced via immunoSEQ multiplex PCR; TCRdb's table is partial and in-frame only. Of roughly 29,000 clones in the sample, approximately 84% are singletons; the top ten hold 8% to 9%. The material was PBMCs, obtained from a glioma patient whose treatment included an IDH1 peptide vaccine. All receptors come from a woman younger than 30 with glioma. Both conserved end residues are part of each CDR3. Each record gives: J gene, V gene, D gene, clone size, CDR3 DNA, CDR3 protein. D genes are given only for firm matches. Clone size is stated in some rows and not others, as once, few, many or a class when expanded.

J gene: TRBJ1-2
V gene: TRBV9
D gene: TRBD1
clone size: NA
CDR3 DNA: TGTGCCAGCAGCGTGTTTGGTGAAGGGACAGGCCGGGGCTACACCTTC
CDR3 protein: CASSVFGEGTGRGYTF

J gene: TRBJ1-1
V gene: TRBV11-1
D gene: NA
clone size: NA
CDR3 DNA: TGTGCCAGCAGCCCCCGGAGCCTATCCTCCACTGAAGCTTTCTTT
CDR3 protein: CASSPRSLSSTEAFF

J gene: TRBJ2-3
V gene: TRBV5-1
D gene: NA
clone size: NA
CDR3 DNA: TGCGCCAGCAGCTTGGCGGCGGGAAGCACAGATACGCAGTATTTT
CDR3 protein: CASSLAAGSTDTQYF

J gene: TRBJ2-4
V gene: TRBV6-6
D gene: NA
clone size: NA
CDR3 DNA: TGTGCCAGCAGTTACCTTCTGCAGGACTTC
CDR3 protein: CASSYLLQDF

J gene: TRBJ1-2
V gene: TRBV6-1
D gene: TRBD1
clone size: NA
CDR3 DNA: TGTGCCAGCAGGATCCGGGACAGGGGTAGCTATGGCTACACCTTC
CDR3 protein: CASRIRDRGSYGYTF

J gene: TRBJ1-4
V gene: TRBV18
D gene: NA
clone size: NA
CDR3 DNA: TGTGCCAGCTCACTGATGCCGGGGCCAAATGAAAAACTGTTTTTT
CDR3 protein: CASSLMPGPNEKLFF

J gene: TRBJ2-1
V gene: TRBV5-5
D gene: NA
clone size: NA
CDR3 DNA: TGTGCCAGCAGCCGAGCCGGGGGAAGCTCCTACAATGAGCAGTTCTTC
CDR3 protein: CASSRAGGSSYNEQFF

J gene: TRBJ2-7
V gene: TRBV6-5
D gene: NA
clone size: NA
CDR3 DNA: TGTGCCAGCAGCAGACCGAGCTCCTACGAGCAGTACTTC
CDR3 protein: CASSRPSSYEQYF

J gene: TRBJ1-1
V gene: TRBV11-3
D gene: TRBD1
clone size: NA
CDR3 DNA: TGTGCCAGCAGCTTGCAGGGGGCAGGTTCTGAAGCTTTCTTT
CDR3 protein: CASSLQGAGSEAFF

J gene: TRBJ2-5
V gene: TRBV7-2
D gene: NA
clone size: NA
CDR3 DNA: TGTGCCAGCAGCTTAGGCCCTTTGGAAGAGACCCAGTACTTC
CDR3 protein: CASSLGPLEETQYF

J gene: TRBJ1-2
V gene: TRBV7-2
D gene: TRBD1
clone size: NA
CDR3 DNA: TGTGCCAGCAGCTTATTAACAGGGGACTATGGCTACACCTTC
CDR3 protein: CASSLLTGDYGYTF

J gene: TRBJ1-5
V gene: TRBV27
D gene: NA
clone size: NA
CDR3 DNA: TGTGCCAGCAGTTTAGCAGCCCTCGATCAGCCCCAGCATTTT
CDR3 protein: CASSLAALDQPQHF

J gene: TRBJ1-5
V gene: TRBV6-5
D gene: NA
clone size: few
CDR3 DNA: TGTGCCAGCAGTTACGGAAGCAATCAGCCCCAGCATTTT
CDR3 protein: CASSYGSNQPQHF

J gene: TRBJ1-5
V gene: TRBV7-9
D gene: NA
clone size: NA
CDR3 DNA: TGTGCCAGCAGCTTGAACACGGTGGAACCCCAGCATTTT
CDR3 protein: CASSLNTVEPQHF

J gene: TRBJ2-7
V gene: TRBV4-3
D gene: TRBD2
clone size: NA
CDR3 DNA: TGCGCCAGCAGCTTCGGACTAGCGGAGACCTACGAGCAGTACTTC
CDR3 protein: CASSFGLAETYEQYF

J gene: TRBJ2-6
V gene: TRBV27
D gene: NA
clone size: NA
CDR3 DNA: TGTGCCAGCACCCTGACAGGAACTGGGGCCAACGTCCTGACTTTC
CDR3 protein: CASTLTGTGANVLTF

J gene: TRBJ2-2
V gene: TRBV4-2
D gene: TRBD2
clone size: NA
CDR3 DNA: TGTGCCAGCAGCCAAGATCCACTAGCGGGAGGGCCTACCGGGGAGCTGTTTTTT
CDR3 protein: CASSQDPLAGGPTGELFF

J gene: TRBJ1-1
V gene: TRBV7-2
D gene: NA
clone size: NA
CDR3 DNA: TGTGCCAGCAGCTTAGGAAGTGGTTCTGAAGCTTTCTTT
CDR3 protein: CASSLGSGSEAFF

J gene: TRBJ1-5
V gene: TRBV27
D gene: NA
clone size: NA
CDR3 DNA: TGTGCCAGCAGTTTATTGTCGGGGGATAGCAATCAGCCCCAGCATTTT
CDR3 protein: CASSLLSGDSNQPQHF

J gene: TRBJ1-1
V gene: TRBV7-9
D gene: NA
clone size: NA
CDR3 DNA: TGTGCCAGCAGCTTAAAGGGTCCAAACACTGAAGCTTTCTTT
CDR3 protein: CASSLKGPNTEAFF

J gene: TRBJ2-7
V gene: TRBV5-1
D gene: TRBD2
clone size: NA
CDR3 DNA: TGCGCCAGCAAAGAGCGGGAGGGATTGTACGAGCAGTACTTC
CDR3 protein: CASKEREGLYEQYF

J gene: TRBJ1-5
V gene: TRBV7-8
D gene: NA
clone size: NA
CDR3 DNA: TGTGCCAGCAGCTTCTGGGAACAGCCCCAGCATTTT
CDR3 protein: CASSFWEQPQHF

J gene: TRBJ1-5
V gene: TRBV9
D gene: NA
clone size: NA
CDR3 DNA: TGTGCCAGCAGCGCCAGGAGCGGCGCTCAGCCCCAGCATTTT
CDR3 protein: CASSARSGAQPQHF

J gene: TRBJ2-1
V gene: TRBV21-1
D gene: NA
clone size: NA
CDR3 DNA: TGTGCCAGCAGCTTAACAACAGGGGGCTCGTGGTCCTACAATGAGCAGTTCTTC
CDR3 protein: CASSLTTGGSWSYNEQFF

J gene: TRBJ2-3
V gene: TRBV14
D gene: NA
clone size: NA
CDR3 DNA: TGTGCCAGCAGCCATCTAGAGTTAGATACGCAGTATTTT
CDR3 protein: CASSHLELDTQYF

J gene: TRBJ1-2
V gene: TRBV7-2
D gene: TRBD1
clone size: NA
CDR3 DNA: TGTGCCAGCAGCCTGGGACAGGGTAACTATGGCTACACCTTC
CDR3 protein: CASSLGQGNYGYTF